This T cell receptor beta chain was obtained from a study of blood T cell repertoires in COVID-19. Study at large: Researchers got acute and convalescent COVID-19 samples from the United States, Italy and Spain. PBMCs, B-cell-depleted T cells, or T cells were the source of the cDNA or gDNA that made up the material.

Trimming took off 0 bases at V and 3 bases at J, with 12 bases between the two ends. CDR1 is SGHNT, CDR2 YYREEE, per germline (reference sequence). The CDR3 contains 16 residues. Authors' analysis steps: For nucleated cells, counts were estimated from reference gene primer amplification. Method: immunoSEQ multiplex PCR; TCRdb's copy keeps in-frame clones and lacks some. The D gene and trimming were derived from the DNA, and the V and J assignments and clone size from that table. The table lists just over 70,000 clones, about four fifths of them singletons. The source material was peripheral blood. The gene calls are TRBV5-4 and TRBJ1-4, with D maybe TRBD1 (6 bases). The receptor was isolated from a man between 70 and 80 years old who had recovered from COVID-19. CDR3 DNA sequence: TGTGCCAGCAGCTTGGGGGGCAGGGGAGCTAATGAAAAACTGTTTTTT. Amino acids: CASSLGGRGANEKLFF.